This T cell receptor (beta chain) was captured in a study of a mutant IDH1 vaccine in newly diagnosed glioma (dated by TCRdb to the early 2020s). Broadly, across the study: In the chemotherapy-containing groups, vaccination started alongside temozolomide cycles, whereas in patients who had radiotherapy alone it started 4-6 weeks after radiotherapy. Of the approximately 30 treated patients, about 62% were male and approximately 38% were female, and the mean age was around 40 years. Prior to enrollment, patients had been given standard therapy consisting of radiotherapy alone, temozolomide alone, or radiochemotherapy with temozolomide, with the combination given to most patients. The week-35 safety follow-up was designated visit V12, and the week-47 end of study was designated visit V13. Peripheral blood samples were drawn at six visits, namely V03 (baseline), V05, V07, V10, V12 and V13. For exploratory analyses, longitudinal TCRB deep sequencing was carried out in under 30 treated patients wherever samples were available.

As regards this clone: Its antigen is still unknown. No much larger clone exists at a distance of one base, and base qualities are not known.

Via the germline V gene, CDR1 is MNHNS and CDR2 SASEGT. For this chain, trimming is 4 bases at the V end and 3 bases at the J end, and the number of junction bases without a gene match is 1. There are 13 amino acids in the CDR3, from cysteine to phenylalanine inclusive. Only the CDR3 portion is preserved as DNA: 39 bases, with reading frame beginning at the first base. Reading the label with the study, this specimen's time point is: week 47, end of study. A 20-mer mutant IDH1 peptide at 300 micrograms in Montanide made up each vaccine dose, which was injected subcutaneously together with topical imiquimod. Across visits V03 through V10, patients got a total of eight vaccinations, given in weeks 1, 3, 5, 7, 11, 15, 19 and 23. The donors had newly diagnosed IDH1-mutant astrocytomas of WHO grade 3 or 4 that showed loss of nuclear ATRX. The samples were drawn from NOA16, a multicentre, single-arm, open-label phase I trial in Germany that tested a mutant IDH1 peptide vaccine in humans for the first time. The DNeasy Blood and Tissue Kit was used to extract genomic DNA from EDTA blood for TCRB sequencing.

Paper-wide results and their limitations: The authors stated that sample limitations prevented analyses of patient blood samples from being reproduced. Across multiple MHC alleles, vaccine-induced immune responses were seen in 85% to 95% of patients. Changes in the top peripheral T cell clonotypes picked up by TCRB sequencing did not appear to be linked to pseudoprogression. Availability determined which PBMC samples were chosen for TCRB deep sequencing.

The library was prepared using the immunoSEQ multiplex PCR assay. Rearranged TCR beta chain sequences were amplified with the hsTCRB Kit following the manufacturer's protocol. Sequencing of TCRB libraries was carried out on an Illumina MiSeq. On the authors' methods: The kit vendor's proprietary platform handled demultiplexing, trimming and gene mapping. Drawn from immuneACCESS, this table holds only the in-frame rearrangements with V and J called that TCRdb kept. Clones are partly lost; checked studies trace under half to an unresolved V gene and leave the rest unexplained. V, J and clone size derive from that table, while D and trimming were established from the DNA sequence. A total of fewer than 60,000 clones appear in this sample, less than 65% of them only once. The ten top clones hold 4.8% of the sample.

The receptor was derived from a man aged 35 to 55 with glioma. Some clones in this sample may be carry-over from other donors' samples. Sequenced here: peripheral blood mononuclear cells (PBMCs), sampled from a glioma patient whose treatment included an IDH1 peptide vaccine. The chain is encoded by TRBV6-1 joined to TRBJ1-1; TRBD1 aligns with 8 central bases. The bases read TGTGCCAGCAGTGCGGACAGGGACACTGAAGCTTTCTTT. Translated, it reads CASSADRDTEAFF.